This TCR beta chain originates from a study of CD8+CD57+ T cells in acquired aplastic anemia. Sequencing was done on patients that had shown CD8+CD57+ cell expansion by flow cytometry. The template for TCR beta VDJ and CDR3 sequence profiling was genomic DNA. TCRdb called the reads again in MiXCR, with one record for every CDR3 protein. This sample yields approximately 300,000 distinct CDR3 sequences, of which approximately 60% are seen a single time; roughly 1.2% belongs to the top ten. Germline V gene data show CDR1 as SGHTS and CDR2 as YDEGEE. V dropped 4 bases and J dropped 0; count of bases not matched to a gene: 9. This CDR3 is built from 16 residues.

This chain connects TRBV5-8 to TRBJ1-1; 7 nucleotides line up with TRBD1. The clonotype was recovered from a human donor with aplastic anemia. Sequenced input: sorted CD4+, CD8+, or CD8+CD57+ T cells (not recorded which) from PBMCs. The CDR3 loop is CASSERDSDMNTEAFF. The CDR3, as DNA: TGTGCCAGCAGCGAACGGGACAGCGACATGAACACTGAAGCTTTCTTT.